This T cell receptor (beta chain) was sequenced in a study of T cells after yellow fever vaccination. Whole-study results and caveats: There was a possibility that FACS-sorted repertoires contained abundant clonotypes contaminating from the bulk population.

Between the trimmed V and J ends, which lost 11 bases and 0 bases, there was a span of 17 bases. The CDR3 totals 15 residues. Germline V CDR1 and CDR2: SNHLY, FYNNEI. TCRdb called the 5' RACE reads again in MiXCR, with one record for every CDR3 protein. The data show about 320,000 distinct CDR3 sequences, roughly 4.3% seen once. This clonotype came up many times. Its antigen is unidentified. This specimen was PBMCs, taken 15 days after the yellow fever booster vaccination. The chain is built from TRBV2 and TRBJ1-5; D remains unclear. This receptor was obtained from a man younger than 35 who received the YFV17D yellow fever vaccine. CDR3 sequence (DNA): TGTGCCTCCTGCGCCGCGGAATATAGCAATCAGCCCCAGCATTTT. Translated: CASCAAEYSNQPQHF.